This T cell receptor beta chain was found in a study of Ad26.COV2.S vaccination and SARS-CoV-2 variants. Study overall: Recipients of Ad26.COV2.S got it intramuscularly, once or twice 56 days apart. Overall study findings and caveats: Analytic work on TCR breadth and depth might have understated the full extent of total T cell responses. Substantial post-vaccination breadth of spike-specific CD8+ and CD4+ T cell responses was reported.

Treatment specified: 19 received Ad26.COV2.S at low or high dose, single or two shots; 5 received placebo; per-sample allocation not given. Collection of the samples took place on day 63 after the first injection of vaccine or placebo. This vaccine is an Ad26 vector that expresses the Wuhan-strain SARS-CoV-2 spike. TCRdb keeps only in-frame clones here, not all; method: immunoSEQ multiplex PCR. This table has about 400,000 clones, 89% appearing once. About this clone itself: Its antigen remains unknown.

The germline CDR1 and CDR2 sequences are SGHNT and YENEEA. V lost 5 bases to trimming and J lost 2 bases; unmatched junction nucleotides: 6. CDR3 length: 15 amino acids. This sequence originates from a person aged 18-60 years who received the Ad26.COV2.S COVID-19 vaccine or a placebo. This chain links TRBV11-3 with TRBJ2-1; TRBD1 aligns across 7 bases. The sample here was peripheral blood, taken in a trial of Ad26.COV2.S vaccine versus placebo. The CDR3: CASSPRDRTYNEQFF. The CDR3 DNA follows: TGTGCCAGCAGCCCCCGGGACAGAACCTACAATGAGCAGTTCTTC.